This T cell receptor (beta chain) was found in a study of CD8+ T cells in alopecia areata. Findings and caveats of the study: In lesional scalp, particularly from alopecia totalis/universalis, clonality was higher than in normal scalp.

Germline loops: CDR1 SNHLY, CDR2 FYNNEI. The CDR3 is 15 residues long. Trimming took 7 bases from V and 4 from J, leaving 14 bases between them. This clone has just a few counts. What it recognizes is unknown. RNA, once extracted, was reverse transcribed into cDNA for use as the sequencing template. TCRdb's table, derived via immunoSEQ multiplex PCR, lists solely in-frame clones and lacks some. The table shows around 140,000 clones, with approximately 49% occurring only once. Collected material from alopecia areata patients comprised lesional scalp punch biopsies and peripheral blood. It was from PBMCs that CD4+ and CD8+ T cells were sorted.

The material was CD4+ T cells sorted from blood, obtained at week 0. The origin of this receptor is a human donor with alopecia areata. This sequence joins TRBV2 and TRBJ2-6; D remains ambiguous. The CDR3 sequence is CASTPSGPGANVLTF. The CDR3 DNA sequence: TGTGCCAGCACCCCCTCTGGGCCCGGGGCCAACGTCCTGACTTTC.